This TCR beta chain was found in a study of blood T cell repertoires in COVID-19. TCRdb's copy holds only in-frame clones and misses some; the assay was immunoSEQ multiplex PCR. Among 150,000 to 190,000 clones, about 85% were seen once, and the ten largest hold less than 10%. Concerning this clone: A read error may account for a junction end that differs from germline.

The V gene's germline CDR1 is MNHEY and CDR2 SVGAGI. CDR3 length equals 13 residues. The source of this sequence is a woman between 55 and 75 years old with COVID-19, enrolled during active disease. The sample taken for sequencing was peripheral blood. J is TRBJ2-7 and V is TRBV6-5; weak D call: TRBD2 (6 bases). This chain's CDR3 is CASSPKEGRGGDF. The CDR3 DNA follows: TGTGCCAGCAGTCCTAAGGAGGGGCGAGGTGGGGACTTC.